These T cell receptor beta chains were read from a single sample in a study of blood T cells in healthy people across ages. MiXCR, run by TCRdb on the 5' RACE reads, gives a single entry per CDR3 protein. The sample holds 850,000 to 1,300,000 distinct CDR3 sequences, more than 35% seen once. Sequenced material: blood. Source of these receptors: a woman aged 55-69 years in good health. The CDR3 runs from the conserved cysteine through the conserved F or W. The D gene is left open where the match is weak. Expanded clones get a size class; other rows say once, few or many, or leave the size out.

V gene	J gene	clone size	D gene	CDR3 DNA	CDR3 protein
TRBV25-1	TRBJ1-2	NA	TRBD1	TGTGCCAGCAGTGGTCGACAGGGTGGGGGCTACACCTTC	CASSGRQGGGYTF
TRBV15	TRBJ2-3	NA	NA	TGTGCCACCAGCAGAGTGGGCGGCAGAACAGATACGCAGTATTTT	CATSRVGGRTDTQYF
TRBV20-1	TRBJ2-7	NA	TRBD2	TGCAGTGCTAGTCGCCCCGGCCGGGGGGTTGGATACGAGCAGTACTTC	CSASRPGRGVGYEQYF
TRBV20-1	TRBJ2-1	NA	NA	TGCAGTGCTCCCGCTAGTAACAATGAGCAGTTCTTC	CSAPASNNEQFF
TRBV20-1	TRBJ2-1	many	TRBD2	TGCAGTGCTAGAGATCCCTTTAGCGGGAGTTTCTCCTACAATGAGCAGTTCTTC	CSARDPFSGSFSYNEQFF
TRBV7-9	TRBJ1-1	NA	NA	TGTGCCAGCAGCTTAGAAAGGGATGAAGCTTTCTTT	CASSLERDEAFF
TRBV5-1	TRBJ2-5	NA	TRBD2	TGCGCCAGCAGTCCATGGGGACTAGCGGGAGAGACCCAGTACTTC	CASSPWGLAGETQYF
TRBV12-3/TRBV12-4	TRBJ2-7	NA	NA	TGTGCCACGGGTAAGGGGGACTCCTACGAGCAGTACTTC	CATGKGDSYEQYF
TRBV10-3	TRBJ2-1	NA	NA	TGTGCCATCAGTGAGACTAGGCCTACCCACAATGAGCAGTTCTTC	CAISETRPTHNEQFF
TRBV24-1	TRBJ2-1	NA	TRBD1	TGTGCCACCAGTGGGACCGGGACAGGGGGTTCTGAGCAGTTCTTC	CATSGTGTGGSEQFF
TRBV7-2	TRBJ2-4	NA	NA	TGTGCCAGCAGCTTAGAGGGGACGGGACGGGGGAGAAGAGAGCAGTACTTC	CASSLEGTGRGRREQYF
TRBV15	TRBJ2-1	few	NA	TGTGCCACCACCACCAAAGGTGACCGCTCCTACAATGAGCAGTTCTTC	CATTTKGDRSYNEQFF
TRBV20-1	TRBJ2-7	NA	TRBD2	TGCAGTGCTAGACCCCTAGCGGGAGCCGAAGAGCAGTACTTC	CSARPLAGAEEQYF
TRBV27	TRBJ2-3	NA	TRBD2	TGTGCCAGCAGTTTATGGACTAGCGGGGATACGCAGTATTTT	CASSLWTSGDTQYF
TRBV27	TRBJ1-1	NA	TRBD1	TGTGCCAGCAGGAAGACAGGGGGGAGGGAAGCTTTCTTT	CASRKTGGREAFF
TRBV7-3	TRBJ2-5	few	NA	TGTGCCAGCAGCTTTGGCCGGGGAGAGACCCAGTACTTC	CASSFGRGETQYF